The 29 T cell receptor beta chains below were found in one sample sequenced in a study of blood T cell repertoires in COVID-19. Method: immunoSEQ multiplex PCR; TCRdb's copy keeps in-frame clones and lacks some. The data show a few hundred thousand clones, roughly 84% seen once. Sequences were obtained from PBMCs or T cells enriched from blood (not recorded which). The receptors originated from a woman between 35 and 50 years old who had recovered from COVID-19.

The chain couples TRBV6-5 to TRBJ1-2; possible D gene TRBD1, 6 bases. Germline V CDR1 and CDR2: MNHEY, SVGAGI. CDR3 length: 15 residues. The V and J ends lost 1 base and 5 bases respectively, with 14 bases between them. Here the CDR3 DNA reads TGTGCCAGCAGTTACTTAATGGGGACATCGTATGGCTACACCTTC. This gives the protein CASSYLMGTSYGYTF.

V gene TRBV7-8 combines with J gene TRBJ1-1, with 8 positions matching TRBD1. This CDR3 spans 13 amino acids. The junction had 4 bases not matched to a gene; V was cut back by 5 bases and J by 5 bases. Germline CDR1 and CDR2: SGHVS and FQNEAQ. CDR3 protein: CASSADRDTEAFF. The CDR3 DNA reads TGTGCCAGCAGCGCGGACAGGGATACTGAAGCTTTCTTT.

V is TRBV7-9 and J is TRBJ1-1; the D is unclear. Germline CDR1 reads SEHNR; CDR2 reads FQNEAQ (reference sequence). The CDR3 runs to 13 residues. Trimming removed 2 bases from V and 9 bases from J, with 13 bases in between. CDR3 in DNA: TGTGCCAGCAGCTTATTGCGGGATTCTAAAGCTTTCTTT. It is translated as CASSLLRDSKAFF.

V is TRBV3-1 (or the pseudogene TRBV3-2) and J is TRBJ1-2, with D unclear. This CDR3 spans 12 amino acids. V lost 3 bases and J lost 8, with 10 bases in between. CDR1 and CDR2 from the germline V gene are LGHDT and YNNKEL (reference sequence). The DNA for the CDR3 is TGTGCCAGCAGCCAGAACCAGGTGGGCTACACCTTC. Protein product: CASSQNQVGYTF.

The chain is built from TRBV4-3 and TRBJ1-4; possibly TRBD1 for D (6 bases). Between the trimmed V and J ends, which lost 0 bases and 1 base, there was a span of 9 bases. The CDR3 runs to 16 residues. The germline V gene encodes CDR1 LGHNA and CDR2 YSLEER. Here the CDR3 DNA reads TGCGCCAGCAGCCAAGAGGCAGGGGTAACTAATGAAAAACTGTTTTTT. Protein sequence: CASSQEAGVTNEKLFF.

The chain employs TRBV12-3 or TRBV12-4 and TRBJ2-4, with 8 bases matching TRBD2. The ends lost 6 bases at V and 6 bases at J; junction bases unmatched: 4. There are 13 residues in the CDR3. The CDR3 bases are TGTGCCAGCAGAAAGAGCGGGGGAAACATTCAGTACTTC. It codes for CASRKSGGNIQYF.

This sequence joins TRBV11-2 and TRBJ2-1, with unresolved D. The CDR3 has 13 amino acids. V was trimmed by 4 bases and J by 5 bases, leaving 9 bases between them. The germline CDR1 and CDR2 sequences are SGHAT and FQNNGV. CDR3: CASSYTTNNEQFF. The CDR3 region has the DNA TGTGCCAGCAGCTATACTACAAACAATGAGCAGTTCTTC.

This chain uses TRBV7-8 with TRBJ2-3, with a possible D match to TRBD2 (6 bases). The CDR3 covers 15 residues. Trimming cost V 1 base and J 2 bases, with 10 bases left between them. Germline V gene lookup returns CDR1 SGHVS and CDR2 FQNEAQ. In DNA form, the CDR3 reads TGTGCCAGCAGCTTAGTGACTAGTTTCACAGATACGCAGTATTTT. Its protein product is CASSLVTSFTDTQYF.

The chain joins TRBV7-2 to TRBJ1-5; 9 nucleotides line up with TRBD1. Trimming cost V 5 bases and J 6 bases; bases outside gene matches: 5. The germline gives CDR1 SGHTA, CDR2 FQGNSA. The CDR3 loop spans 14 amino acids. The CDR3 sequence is CASSPGQGSQPQHF. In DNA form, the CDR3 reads TGTGCCAGCAGCCCGGGACAGGGATCTCAGCCCCAGCATTTT.

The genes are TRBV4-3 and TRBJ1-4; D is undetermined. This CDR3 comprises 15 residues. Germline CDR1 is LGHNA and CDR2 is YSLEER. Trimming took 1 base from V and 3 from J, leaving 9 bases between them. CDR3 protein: CASSQGVQSNEKLFF. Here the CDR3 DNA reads TGCGCCAGCAGCCAAGGTGTCCAGTCTAATGAAAAACTGTTTTTT.

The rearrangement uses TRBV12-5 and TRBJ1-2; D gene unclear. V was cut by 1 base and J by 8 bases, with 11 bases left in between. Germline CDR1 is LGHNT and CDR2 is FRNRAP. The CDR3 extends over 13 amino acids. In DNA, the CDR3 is TGTGCTAGTGGTTTGGACAGTCCGGCCGGCTACACCTTC. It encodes CASGLDSPAGYTF.

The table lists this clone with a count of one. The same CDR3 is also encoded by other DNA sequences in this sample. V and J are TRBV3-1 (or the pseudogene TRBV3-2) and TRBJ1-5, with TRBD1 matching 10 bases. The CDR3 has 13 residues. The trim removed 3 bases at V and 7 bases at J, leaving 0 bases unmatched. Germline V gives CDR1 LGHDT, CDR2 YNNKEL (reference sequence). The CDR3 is CASSQDRGQPQHF. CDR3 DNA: TGTGCCAGCAGCCAGGACAGGGGGCAGCCCCAGCATTTT.

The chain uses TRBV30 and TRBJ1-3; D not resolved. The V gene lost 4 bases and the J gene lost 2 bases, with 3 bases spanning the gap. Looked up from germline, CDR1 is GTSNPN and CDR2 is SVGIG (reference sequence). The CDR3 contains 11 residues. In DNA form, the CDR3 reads TGTGCCTGGACGGCTGGAAACACCATATATTTT. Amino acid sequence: CAWTAGNTIYF. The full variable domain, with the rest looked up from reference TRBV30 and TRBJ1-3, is SQTIHQWPATLVQPVGSPLSLECTVEGTSNPNLYWYRQAAGRGLQLLFYSVGIGQISSEVPQNLSASRPQDRQFILSSKKLLLSDSGFYLCAWTAGNTIYFGEGSWLTVV.

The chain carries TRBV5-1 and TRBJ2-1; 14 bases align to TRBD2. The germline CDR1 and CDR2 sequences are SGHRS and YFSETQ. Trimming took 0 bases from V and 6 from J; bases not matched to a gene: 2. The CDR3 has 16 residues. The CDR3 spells CASSLVGTSGSNEQFF. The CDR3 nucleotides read TGCGCCAGCAGCTTGGTAGGGACTAGCGGGAGCAATGAGCAGTTCTTC.

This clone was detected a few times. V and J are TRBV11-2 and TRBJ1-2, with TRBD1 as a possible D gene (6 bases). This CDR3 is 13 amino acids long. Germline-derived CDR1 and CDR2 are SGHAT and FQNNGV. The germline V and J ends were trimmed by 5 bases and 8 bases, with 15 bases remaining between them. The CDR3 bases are TGTGCCAGCAGCCCAACAGGGATGAGCGGCTACACCTTC. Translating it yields CASSPTGMSGYTF.

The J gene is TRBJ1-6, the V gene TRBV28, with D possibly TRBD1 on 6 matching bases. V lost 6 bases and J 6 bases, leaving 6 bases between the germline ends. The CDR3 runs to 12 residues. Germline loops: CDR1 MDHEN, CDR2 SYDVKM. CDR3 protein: CASRDSNSPLHF. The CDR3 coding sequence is TGTGCCAGCAGGGACAGTAATTCACCCCTCCACTTT.

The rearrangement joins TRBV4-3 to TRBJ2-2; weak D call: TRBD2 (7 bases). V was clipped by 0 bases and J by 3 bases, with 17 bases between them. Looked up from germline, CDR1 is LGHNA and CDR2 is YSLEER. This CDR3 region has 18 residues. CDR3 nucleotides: TGCGCCAGCAGCCAAGATCGGGGGGCGGGGTGGTACACCGGGGAGCTGTTTTTT. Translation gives CASSQDRGAGWYTGELFF.

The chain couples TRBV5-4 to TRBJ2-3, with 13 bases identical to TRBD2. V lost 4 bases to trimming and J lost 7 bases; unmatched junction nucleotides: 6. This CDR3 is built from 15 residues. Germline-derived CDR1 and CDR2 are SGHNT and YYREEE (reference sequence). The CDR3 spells CASSIRTSGSNTQYF. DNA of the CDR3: TGTGCCAGCAGCATTCGGACTAGCGGGAGTAATACGCAGTATTTT.

As DNA, the CDR3 is TGTGCCAGCAGTGAAAGAACAGAGAATCAGCCCCAGCATTTT. This codes for CASSERTENQPQHF. This chain joins TRBV2 and TRBJ1-5, with D hard to call. Deletions cut 2 bases from V and 4 bases from J, with 9 bases between. The CDR3 has 14 amino acids. CDR1 is SNHLY, CDR2 FYNNEI, per germline. Drawing the rest from reference TRBV2 and TRBJ1-5, the complete variable domain is EPEVTQTPSHQVTQMGQEVILRCVPISNHLYFYWYRQILGQKVEFLVSFYNNEISEKSEIFDDQFSVERPDGSNFTLKIRSTKLEDSAMYFCASSERTENQPQHFGDGTRLSIL.

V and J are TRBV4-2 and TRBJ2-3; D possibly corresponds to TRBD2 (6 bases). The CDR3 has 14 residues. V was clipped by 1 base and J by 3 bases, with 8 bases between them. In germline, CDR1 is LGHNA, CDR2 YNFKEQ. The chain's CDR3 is CASSQGEVTDTQYF. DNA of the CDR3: TGTGCCAGCAGCCAAGGGGAGGTTACAGATACGCAGTATTTT.

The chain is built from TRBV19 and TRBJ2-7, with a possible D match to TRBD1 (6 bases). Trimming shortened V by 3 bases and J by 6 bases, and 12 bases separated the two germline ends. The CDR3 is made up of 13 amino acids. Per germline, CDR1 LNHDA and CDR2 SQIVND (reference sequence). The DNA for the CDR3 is TGTGCCAGTAGTATGAGGGGGAAACTCGAGCAGTACTTC. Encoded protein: CASSMRGKLEQYF.

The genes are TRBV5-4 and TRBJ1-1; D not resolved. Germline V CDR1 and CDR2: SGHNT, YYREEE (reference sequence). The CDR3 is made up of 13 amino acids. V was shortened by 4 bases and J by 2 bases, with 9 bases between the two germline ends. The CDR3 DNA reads TGTGCCAGCAGCGGAGACCAAAACACTGAAGCTTTCTTT. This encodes CASSGDQNTEAFF.

In DNA, the CDR3 is TGTGCCAGTCAGCAGGCCACCACAGATACGCAGTATTTT. This translates into CASQQATTDTQYF. The chain combines TRBV25-1 with TRBJ2-3, with unresolved D. The V gene lost 9 bases and the J gene lost 2 bases, with 12 bases spanning the gap. The length of the CDR3 is 13 residues. The germline V gene has CDR1 MGHDK and CDR2 SYGVNS. The full variable domain, rest sourced from reference TRBV25-1 and TRBJ2-3, is EADIYQTPRYLVIGTGKKITLECSQTMGHDKMYWYQQDPGMELHLIHYSYGVNSTEKGDLSSESTVSRIRTEHFPLTLESARPSHTSQYLCASQQATTDTQYFGPGTRLTVL.

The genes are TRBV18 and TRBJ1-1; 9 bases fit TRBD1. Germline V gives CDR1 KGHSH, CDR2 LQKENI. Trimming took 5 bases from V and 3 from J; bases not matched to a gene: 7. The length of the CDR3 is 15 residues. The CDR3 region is CASSRQGERDTEAFF. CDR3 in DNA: TGTGCCAGCTCAAGACAGGGGGAGCGGGACACTGAAGCTTTCTTT.

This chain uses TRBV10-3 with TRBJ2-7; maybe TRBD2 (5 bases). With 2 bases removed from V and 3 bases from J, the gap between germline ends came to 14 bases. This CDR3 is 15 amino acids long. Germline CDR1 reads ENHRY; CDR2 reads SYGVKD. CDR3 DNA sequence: TGTGCCATCAGTGAGGGGTCCTTTAGCGACTACGAGCAGTACGTC. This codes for CAISEGSFSDYEQYV.

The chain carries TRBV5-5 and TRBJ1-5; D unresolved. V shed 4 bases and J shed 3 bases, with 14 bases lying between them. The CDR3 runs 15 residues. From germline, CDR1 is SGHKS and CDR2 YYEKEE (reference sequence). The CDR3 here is CASSRGPGYNQPQHF. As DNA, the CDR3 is TGTGCCAGCAGCCGAGGGCCGGGGTACAATCAGCCCCAGCATTTT.

This CDR3 reads CASSRASSYNSPLHF. CDR3 DNA sequence: TGCGCCAGCAGCCGAGCGAGCTCCTATAATTCACCCCTCCACTTT. This chain links TRBV4-1 with TRBJ1-6; D is unresolved. V dropped 4 bases and J dropped 0 bases, with 7 bases sitting between them. This CDR3 is 15 amino acids long. Germline V gene lookup returns CDR1 MGHRA and CDR2 YSYEKL.

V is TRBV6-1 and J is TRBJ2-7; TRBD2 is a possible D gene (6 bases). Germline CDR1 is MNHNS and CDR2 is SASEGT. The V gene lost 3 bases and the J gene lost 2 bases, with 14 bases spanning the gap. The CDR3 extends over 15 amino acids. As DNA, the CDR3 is TGTGCCAGCAGTGACGTCCCGGGAGTCGCCTACGAGCAGTACTTC. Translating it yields CASSDVPGVAYEQYF.

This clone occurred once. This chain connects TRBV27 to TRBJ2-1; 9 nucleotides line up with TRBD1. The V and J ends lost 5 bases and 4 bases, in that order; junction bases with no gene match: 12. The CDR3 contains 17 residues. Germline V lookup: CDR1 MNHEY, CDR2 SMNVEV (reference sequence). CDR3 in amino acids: CASSLQPGQGNYNEQFF. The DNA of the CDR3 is TGTGCCAGCAGTCTACAACCGGGACAGGGTAATTACAATGAGCAGTTCTTC.